This TCR beta chain was sequenced in a study of blood T cells in healthy people across ages. Overall study results and limits: The study regarded diversity estimates from one million T cells as underestimates. Naive T cell percentage showed a strong correlation with TCR beta diversity.

The V end lost 5 bases, the J end lost 3 bases, and 12 bases lay between the germline ends. The CDR3 consists of 13 residues. CDR1 GTSNPN and CDR2 SVGIG come from the germline V gene (reference sequence). Primed by a sample-barcoded 5' primer and a J-beta primer mix, a second PCR proceeded for 7 to 11 cycles. Carrying 12 random nucleotides, a template-switch adaptor labeled each individual cDNA molecule. One entry per CDR3 protein, called by TCRdb with MiXCR from the 5' RACE reads. This sample has around 970,000 distinct CDR3 sequences; just over 50% occur once, and the top ten carry about a fifth. Comment on this clonotype: Its antigen is unidentified.

No fewer than 6 micrograms of total RNA were isolated from every sample. The chain uses TRBV30 and TRBJ2-3, with a tentative D call TRBD1 (6 bases). Input material: blood. This TCR was sampled from an older woman in good health. The DNA for the CDR3 is TGTGCCTGGTTCTCAGGGGCAACAGATACGCAGTATTTT. It encodes CAWFSGATDTQYF. Full variable domain (rest looked up from reference TRBV30 and TRBJ2-3): SQTIHQWPATLVQPVGSPLSLECTVEGTSNPNLYWYRQAAGRGLQLLFYSVGIGQISSEVPQNLSASRPQDRQFILSSKKLLLSDSGFYLCAWFSGATDTQYFGPGTRLTVL.